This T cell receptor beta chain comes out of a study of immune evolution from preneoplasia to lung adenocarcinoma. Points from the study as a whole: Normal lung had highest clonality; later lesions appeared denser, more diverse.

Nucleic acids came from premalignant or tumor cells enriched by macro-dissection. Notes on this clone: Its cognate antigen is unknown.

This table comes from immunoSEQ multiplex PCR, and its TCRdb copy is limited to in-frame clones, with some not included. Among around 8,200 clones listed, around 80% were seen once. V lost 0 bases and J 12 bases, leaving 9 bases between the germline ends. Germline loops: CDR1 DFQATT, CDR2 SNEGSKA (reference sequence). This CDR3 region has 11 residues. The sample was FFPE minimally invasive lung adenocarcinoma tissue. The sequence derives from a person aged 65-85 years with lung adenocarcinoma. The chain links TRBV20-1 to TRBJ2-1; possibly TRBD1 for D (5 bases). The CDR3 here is CSARDRGGQFF. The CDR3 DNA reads TGCAGTGCTAGAGATAGGGGTGGGCAGTTCTTC.